This TCR beta chain was recovered during a study of T cells in Graves' hyperthyroidism and ophthalmopathy. Findings and caveats of the study: Model predictions of ophthalmopathy came a median approximately 6 months before onset.

The source material, RNA transcripts, was used to amplify TCR beta CDR3 regions. First-round RT-PCR targeting the TCR CDR3 was performed with the HTBI primer set. TCRdb re-called the multiplex PCR reads with MiXCR, one entry per CDR3 protein. Of hundreds of thousands of distinct CDR3 sequences in the sample, around 16% are singletons; the top ten hold around 14%. Remarks on this clonotype: Its antigen is currently unknown.

Graves' hyperthyroidism qualified as stable when ophthalmopathy did not progress within 18 months. Germline assignment: CDR1 MNHEY and CDR2 SVGAGI. This CDR3 is 15 amino acids long. Trimming cost V 0 bases and J 3 bases, with 8 bases left between them. The TCR originated in a woman aged 18-29 years with Graves' hyperthyroidism. The sequencing sample was made of blood. The V gene is TRBV6-5, the J gene TRBJ1-4; D is unclear. CDR3 loop: CASSYSQVSNEKLFF. CDR3 DNA sequence: TGTGCCAGCAGTTACTCGCAGGTCTCTAATGAAAAACTGTTTTTT.